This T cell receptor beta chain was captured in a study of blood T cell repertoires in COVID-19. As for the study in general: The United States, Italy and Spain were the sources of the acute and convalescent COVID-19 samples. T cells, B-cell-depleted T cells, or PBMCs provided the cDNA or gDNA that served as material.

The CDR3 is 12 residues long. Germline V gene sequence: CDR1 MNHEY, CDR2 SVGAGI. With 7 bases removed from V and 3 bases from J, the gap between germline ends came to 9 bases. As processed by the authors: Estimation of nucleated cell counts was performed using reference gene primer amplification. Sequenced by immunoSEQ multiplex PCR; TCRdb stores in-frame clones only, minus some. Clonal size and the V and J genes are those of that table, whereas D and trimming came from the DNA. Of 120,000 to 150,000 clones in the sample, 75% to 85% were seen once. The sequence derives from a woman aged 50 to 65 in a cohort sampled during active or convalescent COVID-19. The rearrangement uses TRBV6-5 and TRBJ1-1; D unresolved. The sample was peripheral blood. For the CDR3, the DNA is TGTGCCAGCACCCTATTCGACACTGAAGCTTTCTTT. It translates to CASTLFDTEAFF.